One sample yielded the 24 T cell receptor beta chains listed below, sequenced in a study. TCRdb independently ran MiXCR on the RT-PCR reads; one entry per CDR3 protein. Among about 680,000 distinct CDR3 sequences listed, 12% to 15% were seen once. The specimen was memory CD4+ T cells from blood. Every receptor here comes from a female donor in good health, serving as a healthy control.

Many counts were recorded for this clonotype. The rearrangement uses TRBV29-1 and TRBJ2-6; perhaps TRBD1 as D (5 bases). Germline lookup yields CDR1 SQVTM and CDR2 ANQGSEA. This CDR3 comprises 14 residues. V shed 5 bases and J shed 0 bases, with 8 bases lying between them. The CDR3 DNA is TGCAGCGTTACCCAGGGCTCTGGGGCCAACGTCCTGACTTTC. Its translation: CSVTQGSGANVLTF.

This chain uses TRBV7-8 with TRBJ2-1, with 9 bases fitting TRBD1. V trimming: 1 base; J trimming: 15 bases; junction bases outside the gene matches: 4. Germline V gives CDR1 SGHVS, CDR2 FQNEAQ. CDR3 length: 12 amino acids. CDR3 coding DNA: TGTGCCAGCAGCTTAGGGAGGGACAGGGTGTTCTTC. The encoded protein is CASSLGRDRVFF.

Only a few counts were recorded for this clonotype. J is TRBJ1-6 and V is TRBV25-1, with 7 bases matching TRBD1. V lost 7 bases to trimming and J lost 10 bases; unmatched junction nucleotides: 4. From germline, CDR1 is MGHDK and CDR2 SYGVNS. This CDR3 is 12 amino acids long. CDR3 sequence: CASTRGQSPLHF. The CDR3, as DNA: TGTGCCAGCACCCGGGGACAGTCACCCCTCCACTTT.

This clonotype has a count of ten or more. The chain combines TRBV11-1 with TRBJ1-1; 8 bases line up with TRBD1. The ends lost 4 bases at V and 6 bases at J; junction bases unmatched: 7. This CDR3 comprises 14 residues. Germline values: CDR1 SGHAT, CDR2 FQDESV (reference sequence). CDR3 loop: CASSWRAQGAEAFF. The CDR3 DNA sequence: TGTGCCAGCAGCTGGCGGGCACAGGGGGCTGAAGCTTTCTTT.

The chain recombines TRBV14 with TRBJ2-3; tentatively, D is TRBD1 or TRBD2 (5 bases each). This CDR3 has 16 amino acids. V lost 1 base and J 4 bases, leaving 15 bases between the germline ends. Germline V gene data show CDR1 as SGHDN and CDR2 as FVKESK. The CDR3 bases are TGTGCCAGCAGCCAAGGTGTTGGACTGGGGGCAGATACGCAGTATTTT. This encodes CASSQGVGLGADTQYF.

This clonotype appeared many times. The chain employs TRBV9 and TRBJ2-2; 7 nucleotides match TRBD1. Germline-derived CDR1 and CDR2 are SGDLS and YYNGEE. The trim removed 0 bases at V and 5 bases at J, leaving 4 bases unmatched. CDR3 size: 15 residues. The DNA of the CDR3 is TGTGCCAGCAGCGTAGCGTCCAGGGGGACCGGGGAGCTGTTTTTT. Encoded protein: CASSVASRGTGELFF. Drawing the rest from reference TRBV9 and TRBJ2-2, the complete variable domain is DSGVTQTPKHLITATGQRVTLRCSPRSGDLSVYWYQQSLDQGLQFLIQYYNGEERAKGNILERFSAQQFPDLHSELNLSSLELGDSALYFCASSVASRGTGELFFGEGSRLTVL.

This clonotype was counted only a few times. The gene calls are TRBV12-3 or TRBV12-4 and TRBJ2-1; possibly TRBD1 for D (5 bases). Trimming cost V 10 bases and J 0 bases, with 10 bases left between them. This CDR3 is built from 13 residues. The CDR3 DNA reads TGTGCCATCCCGACAGCCTCCTACAATGAGCAGTTCTTC. Encoded protein: CAIPTASYNEQFF.

In its sample, this clonotype was seen many times. The rearrangement joins TRBV6-5 to TRBJ2-1; weak D call: TRBD2 (6 bases). This CDR3 is built from 13 residues. V was cut by 0 bases and J by 9 bases, with 9 bases left in between. CDR1 MNHEY and CDR2 SVGAGI come from the germline V gene. The CDR3 DNA reads TGTGCCAGCAGTTACTCTTCGCGGGGTGAGCAGTTCTTC. As protein: CASSYSSRGEQFF.

This clonotype was counted a few times. V is TRBV10-2 and J is TRBJ1-2, with TRBD1 matching over 9 bases. This CDR3 has 13 amino acids. Germline CDR1 and CDR2: WSHSY and SAAADI. The V and J ends lost 4 bases and 4 bases, in that order; junction bases with no gene match: 1. CDR3 coding DNA: TGCGCCAGCAGTGGGACAGGGGCCTATGGCTACACCTTC. Amino acids: CASSGTGAYGYTF.

CDR3 sequence reads: CASKSLGVTGELFF. The CDR3 DNA follows: TGTGCCAGCAAGAGTTTAGGGGTTACCGGGGAGCTGTTTTTT. The chain uses TRBV12-3 or TRBV12-4 and TRBJ2-2; D might be TRBD1 (5 bases). This CDR3 region has 14 residues. V gave up 7 bases and J gave up 5 bases, with 14 bases separating them.

This clonotype was recorded many times. The V gene is TRBV27, the J gene TRBJ2-3; tentative D call: TRBD1 (6 bases). The CDR3 is made up of 14 amino acids. Germline loops: CDR1 MNHEY, CDR2 SMNVEV (reference sequence). V was clipped by 7 bases and J by 2 bases, with 13 bases between them. CDR3 amino acids: CASTVQGPTDTQYF. The CDR3, as DNA: TGTGCCAGCACCGTACAGGGACCCACAGATACGCAGTATTTT.

The chain couples TRBV29-1 to TRBJ2-5; D uncertain. Germline V CDR1 and CDR2: SQVTM, ANQGSEA. Trimming took 1 base from V and 5 from J, leaving 14 bases between them. The CDR3 totals 14 residues. This CDR3 is CSVEVGSIRETQYF. DNA for the CDR3: TGCAGCGTTGAAGTGGGCAGTATAAGGGAGACCCAGTACTTC.

This clonotype was found a few times. The chain joins TRBV4-2 to TRBJ2-3; D is tentatively TRBD1 or TRBD2 (6 bases each). V lost 5 bases and J lost 3, with 18 bases in between. The CDR3 sequence is 16 residues long. Germline CDR1 LGHNA, CDR2 YNFKEQ. The CDR3 DNA follows: TGTGCCAGCAGCAAGGTTCGGGGCGGGACAACAGATACGCAGTATTTT. Its protein product is CASSKVRGGTTDTQYF.

Many counts were recorded for this clonotype. The gene calls are TRBV11-2 and TRBJ2-2, with D possibly being TRBD1 (6 bases). From germline, CDR1 is SGHAT and CDR2 FQNNGV. The CDR3 loop spans 14 amino acids. With 0 bases removed from V and 4 bases from J, the gap between germline ends came to 6 bases. The CDR3 nucleotides read TGTGCCAGCAGCTTAGACAGGGGCACCGGGGAGCTGTTTTTT. Translated: CASSLDRGTGELFF.

The V call is TRBV14, the J call TRBJ2-2; D is perhaps TRBD1 (5 bases). CDR1 is SGHDN, CDR2 FVKESK, per germline. Between the trimmed V and J ends, which lost 2 bases and 0 bases, there was a span of 13 bases. The CDR3 is 17 residues long. The CDR3 nucleotides are TGTGCCAGCAGCCAATTATTAGGACAAGCGAACACCGGGGAGCTGTTTTTT. This codes for CASSQLLGQANTGELFF.

This clonotype was seen more than once but under ten times. The J gene is TRBJ2-2, the V gene TRBV7-2, with TRBD2 matching 8 bases. Germline CDR1 SGHTA, CDR2 FQGNSA. V shed 2 bases, J shed 5 bases, and the junction held 10 bases outside the gene matches. The CDR3 consists of 17 residues. CDR3 loop: CASSLPGGALNTGELFF. Here the CDR3 DNA reads TGTGCCAGCAGCTTACCGGGGGGGGCATTAAATACCGGGGAGCTGTTTTTT.

This clonotype was detected only a few times. This chain uses TRBV20-1 with TRBJ2-5, with D possibly TRBD2 on 6 matching bases. CDR3 length: 14 residues. V lost 4 bases to trimming and J lost 0 bases, with 12 bases between them. Germline V gives CDR1 DFQATT, CDR2 SNEGSKA (reference sequence). The CDR3 DNA reads TGCAGTGCTAACCGGGACTCATACCAAGAGACCCAGTACTTC. Translation: CSANRDSYQETQYF.

At least ten counts were recorded for this clonotype. The V and J genes are TRBV7-2 and TRBJ2-5; D is possibly TRBD1 or TRBD2 (6 bases each). From germline, CDR1 is SGHTA and CDR2 FQGNSA. This CDR3 contains 12 residues. Deletions cut 5 bases from V and 9 bases from J, with 13 bases between. The CDR3 DNA is TGTGCCAGCAGCATAATGAGGGGGGCCCAGTACTTC. It codes for CASSIMRGAQYF.

The chain has TRBV5-1 and TRBJ2-1; no firm D call. The CDR3 has 16 amino acids. The V gene lost 0 bases and the J gene lost 6 bases, with 16 bases spanning the gap. Germline assignment: CDR1 SGHRS and CDR2 YFSETQ. The CDR3 coding sequence is TGCGCCAGCAGCTTGGGGCCCGGTACGACGGGCAATGAGCAGTTCTTC. Translated, it gives CASSLGPGTTGNEQFF. The full variable domain, in which reference TRBV5-1 and TRBJ2-1 provide the parts outside the CDR3, is KAGVTQTPRYLIKTRGQQVTLSCSPISGHRSVSWYQQTPGQGLQFLFEYFSETQRNKGNFPGRFSGRQFSNSRSEMNVSTLELGDSALYLCASSLGPGTTGNEQFFGPGTRLTVL.

The rearrangement joins TRBV6-5 to TRBJ2-7, with 8 bases that match TRBD1. The germline V gene encodes CDR1 MNHEY and CDR2 SVGAGI. CDR3 length equals 15 residues. V lost 6 bases, J lost 3 bases, and 10 bases stayed unmatched. The CDR3, as DNA: TGTGCCAGCAGGCGAAGCCAGGGGGCTATCTACGAGCAGTACTTC. It yields the protein CASRRSQGAIYEQYF.

This clonotype was found a few times. The chain employs TRBV20-1 and TRBJ1-5; D perhaps matches TRBD1 (6 bases). The V gene's germline CDR1 is DFQATT and CDR2 SNEGSKA (reference sequence). V gave up 6 bases and J gave up 5 bases, with 20 bases separating them. This CDR3 is built from 15 residues. Here the CDR3 reads CSAQQGKVSDQPQHF. CDR3 nucleotides: TGCAGTGCCCAACAGGGTAAAGTGAGCGATCAGCCCCAGCATTTT.

This clonotype was observed many times. The gene calls are TRBV29-1 and TRBJ1-2; 7 nucleotides match TRBD1. The CDR3 runs 13 residues. Germline V gene data show CDR1 as SQVTM and CDR2 as ANQGSEA. V shed 7 bases and J 4 bases; nucleotides not matched to a gene: 9. CDR3 residues: CSGKQGNGYGYTF. The CDR3 DNA follows: TGCAGCGGCAAACAGGGGAACGGCTATGGCTACACCTTC.

The chain recombines TRBV6-6 with TRBJ2-1; 11 bases line up with TRBD1. J was trimmed by 13 bases and V by 2 bases; bases with no gene match: 10. Per the germline V gene, CDR1 is MNHNY and CDR2 is SVGAGI (reference sequence). The CDR3 length is 15 residues. The CDR3 sequence: CASSYGTGGAALQFF. The CDR3 nucleotides are TGTGCCAGCAGTTACGGGACAGGGGGGGCCGCACTACAGTTCTTC.

This clonotype turned up a few times. The chain combines TRBV7-2 with TRBJ1-5, with D possibly being TRBD1 (6 bases). Germline-derived CDR1 and CDR2 are SGHTA and FQGNSA. The length of the CDR3 is 15 residues. V lost 2 bases and J 6 bases, leaving 14 bases between the germline ends. Here the CDR3 reads CASSLWGQDSQPQHF. Here the CDR3 DNA reads TGTGCCAGCAGCTTATGGGGGCAAGATAGTCAGCCCCAGCATTTT.